These 3 T cell receptor beta chains originate from one sample sequenced in a study of T-cell memory formation after mild COVID-19. A single record per CDR3 protein comes from TCRdb applying MiXCR to the 5' RACE reads. The sample yields over 500,000 distinct CDR3 sequences, about 18% seen once. The sequencing sample was made of PBMCs or a T cell subset sorted from them (not recorded which). Every receptor here comes from an adult woman who had mild COVID-19 (a few samples of this study predate the infection). Cell type and time point are not known.

This clonotype appeared a few times. The J gene is TRBJ2-3, the V gene TRBV24-1; TRBD2 is a possible D gene (5 bases). CDR1 is KGHDR and CDR2 is SFDVKD in the germline V gene. Trimming took off 2 bases at V and 4 bases at J, with 12 bases between the two ends. CDR3 size: 15 residues. As DNA, the CDR3 is TGTGCCACCAGTGATTCAACTAGACACGCAGATACGCAGTATTTT. As protein: CATSDSTRHADTQYF.

The chain is built from TRBV3-1 and TRBJ1-4; maybe TRBD1 (5 bases). Germline CDR1 is LGHDT and CDR2 is YNNKEL (reference sequence). The CDR3 has 13 amino acids. Trimming removed 1 base at V and 12 bases at J, with 12 bases between. CDR3 sequence reads: CASSQAPGLELFF. CDR3 bases: TGTGCCAGCAGCCAAGCACCAGGGTTAGAACTGTTTTTT.

The V and J genes are TRBV19 and TRBJ1-1, with unresolved D. Germline V CDR1 and CDR2: LNHDA, SQIVND (reference sequence). V shed 4 bases and J shed 0 bases, with 9 bases lying between them. This CDR3 spans 14 amino acids. CDR3 DNA: TGTGCCAGTAGTACAACCCTGCTGAACACTGAAGCTTTCTTT. Amino acid sequence: CASSTTLLNTEAFF. The full variable domain, its missing parts supplied by reference TRBV19 and TRBJ1-1, is DGGITQSPKYLFRKEGQNVTLSCEQNLNHDAMYWYRQDPGQGLRLIYYSQIVNDFQKGDIAEGYSVSREKKESFPLTVTSAQKNPTAFYLCASSTTLLNTEAFFGQGTRLTVV.